This T cell receptor beta chain came from a study of shared clonotypes between healthy human individuals. Whole-study results and caveats: The study found lower generation probabilities in non-shared clonotypes than in those shared by all four donors. The represented genetic and exposure-history diversity was limited by the small number of donors.

On this clone: Its cognate antigen is unknown.

Naive-designated CD8 cells lacked CD45RO, were positively enriched for CCR7, and omitted terminally differentiated effector memory CD45RA+ cells. Germline V gene sequence: CDR1 MDHEN, CDR2 SYDVKM. The CDR3 totals 19 residues. V lost 5 bases and J lost 0; bases outside the gene matches: 14. Produced via immunoSEQ multiplex PCR; TCRdb's table is partial and in-frame only. The sample holds under 600,000 clones, roughly 98% seen once. This clonotype was obtained from a man between 25 and 39 years old in good health. J is TRBJ2-3 and V is TRBV28, with 10 positions matching TRBD2. Material: naive CD8+ T cells sorted from blood. In DNA form, the CDR3 reads TGTGCCAGCAGTCCAACCTTAGCGGGAGGACCCCGAAGCACAGATACGCAGTATTTT. Translating it yields CASSPTLAGGPRSTDTQYF. The full variable domain, rest sourced from reference TRBV28 and TRBJ2-3, is DVKVTQSSRYLVKRTGEKVFLECVQDMDHENMFWYRQDPGLGLRLIYFSYDVKMKEKGDIPEGYSVSREKKERFSLILESASTNQTSMYLCASSPTLAGGPRSTDTQYFGPGTRLTVL.